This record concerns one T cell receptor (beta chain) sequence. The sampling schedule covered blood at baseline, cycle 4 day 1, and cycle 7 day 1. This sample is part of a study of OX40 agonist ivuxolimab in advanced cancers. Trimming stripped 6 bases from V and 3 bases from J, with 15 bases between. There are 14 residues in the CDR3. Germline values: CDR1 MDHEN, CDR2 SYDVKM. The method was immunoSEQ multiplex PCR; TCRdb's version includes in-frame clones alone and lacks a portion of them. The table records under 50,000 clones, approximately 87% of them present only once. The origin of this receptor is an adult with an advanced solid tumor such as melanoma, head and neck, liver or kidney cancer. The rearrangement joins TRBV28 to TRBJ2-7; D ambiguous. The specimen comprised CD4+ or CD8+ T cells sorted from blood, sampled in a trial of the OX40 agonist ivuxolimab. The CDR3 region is CASSPPITLYEQYF. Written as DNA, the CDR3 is TGTGCCAGCAGCCCACCCATCACCCTCTACGAGCAGTACTTC.